This is a list of T cell receptor beta chains from one sample in a study of OX40 agonist ivuxolimab in advanced cancers. Data came from immunoSEQ multiplex PCR; TCRdb stores just in-frame clones and leaves some out. The table lists tens of thousands of clones, 88% of them singletons, with about 0.64% in the top ten. Here the sequenced sample was CD4+ or CD8+ T cells sorted from blood, taken in a trial of the OX40 agonist ivuxolimab. The receptor set was obtained from an adult with an advanced solid tumor such as melanoma, head and neck, liver or kidney cancer. CDR3s include the opening cysteine and the closing phenylalanine or tryptophan. Fields, in order: clone size, D gene, V gene, J gene, CDR3 DNA, CDR3 protein. D genes are given only for firm matches. Rows may omit the clone size; those that give it use once, few, many or a size class.

.	.	TRBV2	TRBJ2-1	TGTGCCAGCAGTGATTCTAAAACCCTCTACAATGAGCAGTTCTTC	CASSDSKTLYNEQFF
.	TRBD2	TRBV28	TRBJ2-7	TGTGCCAGCAGAAGGACTAGCGGGAGGTACGAGCAGTACTTC	CASRRTSGRYEQYF
once	.	TRBV14	TRBJ1-2	TGTGCCAGCAGCCAAGACCGGAGCGGCTTCGGGGGCTACACCTTC	CASSQDRSGFGGYTF
.	.	TRBV7-9	TRBJ2-3	TGTGCCAGCAGCCCGAGGGATACGCAGTATTTT	CASSPRDTQYF
.	.	TRBV4-1	TRBJ2-3	TGCGCCAGCAGCCAAGATTTGACGACGAGAGGTACGCAGTATTTT	CASSQDLTTRGTQYF
.	.	TRBV7-9	TRBJ2-1	TGTGCCAGCAGCCCAGAGGCTAGCAATGAGCGGTTCTTC	CASSPEASNERFF
.	.	TRBV10-2	TRBJ2-2	TGCGCCAGCACCGAGATGGACACCGGGGAGCTGTTTTTT	CASTEMDTGELFF
.	TRBD2	TRBV4-2	TRBJ2-5	TGTGCCAGCAGCCCCCGGGGGACTAGCGGGAGAGGCGGAGAGACCCAGTACTTC	CASSPRGTSGRGGETQYF
.	TRBD2	TRBV5-4	TRBJ2-3	TGTGCCGGCCACGCAGCGGGAGGCACAGATACGCAGTATTTT	CAGHAAGGTDTQYF
.	TRBD1	TRBV27	TRBJ2-7	TGTGCCAGCAGTCCCCGGACAGGTATTACCTACGAGCAGTACTTC	CASSPRTGITYEQYF
.	.	TRBV7-9	TRBJ1-5	TGTGCCAGCAGCACCGGACACGGCGGTCAGCAGCCCCAGCATTTT	CASSTGHGGQQPQHF
.	.	TRBV19	TRBJ2-3	TGTGCCAGTAGGCCCCCTGAGTCCATTAGCACAGATACGCAGTATTTT	CASRPPESISTDTQYF
.	TRBD2	TRBV5-1	TRBJ2-2	TGCGCCAGCAGCTTGGGGATAGCGGGGAGTAACACCGGGGAGCTGTTTTTT	CASSLGIAGSNTGELFF
.	.	TRBV28	TRBJ2-5	TGTGCCAGCAGTCAGACTGGCCGGACCCAGTACTTC	CASSQTGRTQYF
once	.	TRBV28	TRBJ1-5	TGTGCCAGCAGTTTAACTCAGCCCCAGCATTTT	CASSLTQPQHF
.	.	TRBV18	TRBJ1-1	TGTGCCAGCTCAACAGGGTGGAAGACTGAAGCTTTCTTT	CASSTGWKTEAFF
.	.	TRBV11-3	TRBJ2-2	TGTGCCAGCAGCTCCCCTAGGCGGACGAACACCGGGGAGCTGTTTTTT	CASSSPRRTNTGELFF
once	.	TRBV5-4	TRBJ1-4	TGTGCCAGCAGCTTGGGGGCAGGGCAGGAAAAACTGTTTTTT	CASSLGAGQEKLFF
.	TRBD1	TRBV28	TRBJ1-2	TGTGCCAGCAGTACGACCGGGACAGGGGGTATATTGGGTGGCTACACCTTC	CASSTTGTGGILGGYTF
.	TRBD2	TRBV19	TRBJ2-1	TGTGCCAGTAGTATAGTAACTAGCGGGAGGGCCGGTGAGCAGTTCTTC	CASSIVTSGRAGEQFF
.	.	TRBV19	TRBJ2-4	TGTGCCAGTAGTAACCCGGGACTAGCCAAAAACATTCAGTACTTC	CASSNPGLAKNIQYF
.	.	TRBV10-3	TRBJ2-7	TGTGCCATCAGTGAGCAGCGGAGCTCCTACGAGCAGTACTTC	CAISEQRSSYEQYF
.	.	TRBV5-1	TRBJ2-7	TGCGCCAGCAGCTGGGACGAGCAGTACTTC	CASSWDEQYF
.	TRBD1	TRBV29-1	TRBJ1-6	TGCAGCGTGCGACAGGGGGAAAATTCACCCCTCCACTTT	CSVRQGENSPLHF
.	.	TRBV30	TRBJ1-3	TGTGCCTGGAGTGGCCTATCTGGAAACACCATATATTTT	CAWSGLSGNTIYF
once	TRBD2	TRBV25-1	TRBJ2-5	TGTGCCAGCAGTGACCCGACTAGCAATGTGGAGACCCAGTACTTC	CASSDPTSNVETQYF
.	TRBD1	TRBV6-6	TRBJ2-5	TGTGCCAGCAGTGGACAGGGGGGAGGGGAGACCCAGTACTTC	CASSGQGGGETQYF
.	TRBD2	TRBV5-4	TRBJ2-2	TGTGCCAGCAACCCTGCGGGGGCCGGGGAGCTGTTTTTT	CASNPAGAGELFF
.	TRBD2	TRBV10-3	TRBJ2-3	TGTGCCACCGGCCGGGAGGGGGATACGCAGTATTTT	CATGREGDTQYF